This T cell receptor (beta chain) was sequenced in a study of CD8 T cells in Susac syndrome. An input of about 0.5 to 1 ug of RNA was subjected to reverse transcription using random hexamers. TCRdb ran MiXCR on the immunoSEQ multiplex PCR reads and lists one entry per CDR3 protein. Altogether about 210,000 distinct CDR3 sequences are present, about 94% being singletons, with the ten largest covering around 0.16%. This clonotype appeared a single time. This receptor was taken from a human donor with Susac syndrome. Sequences were obtained from CD4+ T cells from PBMCs.

In nucleotides, the CDR3 is TGTGCCAGCAGCCCAGGTGGCGGGGGGACGTCCTACGAGCAGTACTTC. This codes for CASSPGGGGTSYEQYF. This rearrangement joins TRBV7-2 to TRBJ2-7, with 8 bases that match TRBD2. The V gene end was trimmed by 5 bases and the J gene end by 1 base; junction bases not matched to a gene: 10. The CDR3 totals 16 residues. Germline V CDR1 and CDR2: SGHTA, FQGNSA.